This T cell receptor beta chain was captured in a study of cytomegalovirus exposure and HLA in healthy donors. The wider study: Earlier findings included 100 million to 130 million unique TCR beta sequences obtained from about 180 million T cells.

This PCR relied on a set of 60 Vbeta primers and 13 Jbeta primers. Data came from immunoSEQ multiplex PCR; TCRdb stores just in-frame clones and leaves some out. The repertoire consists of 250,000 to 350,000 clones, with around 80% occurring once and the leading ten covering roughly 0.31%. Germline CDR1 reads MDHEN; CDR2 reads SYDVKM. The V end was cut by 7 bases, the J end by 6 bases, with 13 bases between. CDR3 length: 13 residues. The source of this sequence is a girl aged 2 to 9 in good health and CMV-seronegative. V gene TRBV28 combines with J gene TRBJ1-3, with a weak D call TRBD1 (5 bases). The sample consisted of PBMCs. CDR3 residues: CASNVVGENTIYF. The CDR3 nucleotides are TGTGCCAGCAATGTAGTAGGGGAAAACACCATATATTTT.